This T cell receptor beta chain was recovered during a study of identical twins (dated by TCRdb to the mid-2010s). Regarding the research as a whole: The study deep-sequenced TCR alpha and beta repertoires from monozygotic twins, unrelated adults of various ages and cord blood to test whether fetal clonotypes persist. To rule out contamination, the twin experiments were replicated at different times with different library preparation protocols.

Libraries were prepared through 5' RACE. Sequencing took place on an Illumina HiSeq 2000. A universal primer binding site was introduced by template switching, and a unique molecular identifier was present in the final cDNA, enabling accurate counting of TCR cDNA molecules. First-strand cDNA for TCR alpha and beta chains was synthesized from specific primers in the conserved constant-segment region. Each cDNA library was double barcoded, with a SMART-Mk sample barcode plus Illumina barcodes, to control for contamination. TruSeq adapter sequences, together with Illumina sample barcodes, were added in two successive PCR steps. The TCR alpha and beta cDNA libraries were sequenced on the Illumina HiSeq platform using custom primers. Turning to the authors' computational methods: Raw reads were processed with MiGEC to extract unique molecular identifiers, and MiXCR was used to determine CDR3 positions. Recombination models were inferred per individual with the repgenHMM and IGoR tools using an EM algorithm. Shared clonotype analysis was performed with the tcR package in R, normalizing sharing by the product of cloneset sizes. Out-of-frame nonproductive sequences were analyzed to study raw recombination free of thymic and clonal selection effects. TCRdb reprocessed the public reads (quality trimming at Q25 with fastp, clone calling with MiXCR) and kept in-frame beta chains. Each entry merges the rows of one CDR3 protein and shows their most common DNA and genes. Here the V and J calls rest on TCRdb's processing, not on the authors' analysis. The sample table contains some 320,000 distinct CDR3 sequences; only one count was recorded for around an eighth of them. The ten largest account for 7.2% of the sample.

All donors were healthy Caucasians. Three pairs of female monozygotic twins, all aged 18 to 29 years, made up the twin cohort. Positive isolation kits from Invitrogen were used to isolate the CD4+ and CD8+ T cell populations. Beyond this particular receptor, the publication reports: In beta out-of-frame sequences, excess twin sharing was weaker, because having fewer shared sequences lowered the signal-to-noise ratio. Abundant cord blood beta clonotypes had fewer insertions, young adult naive repertoires showed a similar but weaker trend, and memory repertoires showed no such trend. Compared with coincidental sharing between unrelated individuals, an excess of low generation-probability sequences was observed among out-of-frame TCR alpha sequences shared between twins. Zero-insertion analyses could be partly confounded by invariant T cells such as MAIT and iNKT, although diverse VJ usage argued against such confounding for most clonotypes. Recombination models systematically underestimated out-of-frame TCR alpha sharing in monozygotic twins but agreed with sharing between unrelated individuals. Because the same donors could not be followed over many years, conclusions were based on cross-sectional statistical analysis.

The germline V gene (reference sequence) supplies CDR1 DFQATT and CDR2 SNEGSKA. The CDR3 covers 12 residues, taking in both the cysteine and the phenylalanine. Of all the DNA, just the CDR3 is kept, 36 bases in frame from base 1. Cut back by 6 bases and 11 bases, the V and J ends lie 19 bases apart. This clonotype was counted only a few times. Its antigen is currently not known. No base-level quality is on record; no much larger clone is a single base apart. These same data were also listed under a study on yellow fever vaccine responses in identical twins. The second study, in turn, reports: According to the authors, the vaccine-induced T cell response in identical twins seemed to be partly convergent and partly specific to each individual. In the study, vaccine-responding T cell clones were precisely tracked in identical twins.

Rearrangement joined TRBV20-1 to TRBJ1-1; TRBD1 might be the D gene, on 5 matching bases. Sample: CD8+ T cells sorted from blood. The receptor was isolated from a young woman in good health. DNA sequence: TGCAGTGCCCCCACAGGCCCCTTTATCGCTTTCTTT. Translation gives CSAPTGPFIAFF.